The source of this T cell receptor (beta chain) is a study of blood T cell repertoires in COVID-19. In the study overall: The samples span acute and convalescent COVID-19 from the United States, Italy and Spain. PBMCs, B-cell-depleted T cells, or T cells were the source of the cDNA or gDNA that made up the material.

Original processing notes: The authors estimated nucleated cell counts from reference gene primer amplification. Sequencing was performed with immunoSEQ multiplex PCR; in TCRdb, only in-frame clones are kept and a portion is missing. V and J calls and clone size are as listed in that table; D and trimming were resolved from the DNA. Of 30,000 to 40,000 clones listed, roughly 84% are singletons. Trimming shortened V by 4 bases and J by 3 bases, and 13 bases separated the two germline ends. The CDR3 loop spans 14 amino acids. Germline CDR1 SGHRS, CDR2 YFSETQ. The chain uses TRBV5-1 and TRBJ1-1; D ambiguous. This clonotype was obtained from a man in his sixties with active COVID-19. Sequenced input: peripheral blood. The CDR3 is CASSLRRGDTEAFF. In DNA, the CDR3 is TGCGCCAGCAGCCTCCGGCGGGGTGACACTGAAGCTTTCTTT.